These 23 T cell receptor beta chains came from one sample sequenced in a study of OX40 agonist ivuxolimab in advanced cancers. The data were produced by immunoSEQ multiplex PCR, yet TCRdb's version contains in-frame clones alone and is incomplete. Of tens of thousands of clones listed, about 90% are singletons. This specimen was CD4+ or CD8+ T cells sorted from blood, taken in a trial of the OX40 agonist ivuxolimab. Receptor source: an adult with an advanced solid tumor such as melanoma, head and neck, liver or kidney cancer.

This clone was observed a single time. This chain uses TRBV19 with TRBJ1-2, with D uncertain. From germline, CDR1 is LNHDA and CDR2 SQIVND (reference sequence). CDR3 length equals 10 residues. V dropped 7 bases and J dropped 6 bases, with 6 bases sitting between them. This CDR3 is CASIRDGYTF. CDR3 sequence (DNA): TGTGCCAGTATTCGGGATGGCTACACCTTC.

The chain carries TRBV10-3 and TRBJ1-2, with D possibly matching TRBD1 (5 bases). Germline V CDR1 and CDR2: ENHRY, SYGVKD. V lost 6 bases and J lost 5, with 16 bases in between. This CDR3 contains 14 residues. CDR3 amino acids: CAIRSTVMGYGYTF. CDR3 nucleotides: TGTGCCATCAGGTCGACAGTCATGGGATATGGCTACACCTTC.

The gene calls are TRBV7-8 and TRBJ1-4, with D possibly matching TRBD1 (6 bases). Germline CDR1 SGHVS, CDR2 FQNEAQ. The CDR3 spans 12 residues. V was cut by 5 bases and J by 8 bases, with 9 bases left in between. The CDR3 DNA reads TGTGCCAGCAGCCCGAGGGGGGAAAAACTGTTTTTT. It encodes CASSPRGEKLFF.

Regarding this clone: This sample includes further DNA sequences coding for the same CDR3. The rearrangement uses TRBV11-3 and TRBJ2-7, with a weak D call TRBD1 (6 bases). The CDR3 runs 12 residues. The V end lost 0 bases, the J end lost 6 bases, and 6 bases lay between the germline ends. Germline V gene lookup returns CDR1 SGHNT and CDR2 YENEEA. The CDR3 DNA reads TGTGCCAGCAGCTTAGAAGGGGGCGAGCAGTACTTC. Protein sequence: CASSLEGGEQYF.

The chain is built from TRBV6-5 and TRBJ1-1; D gene uncertain. The CDR3 consists of 12 residues. V dropped 8 bases and J dropped 3 bases, with 10 bases sitting between them. The germline gives CDR1 MNHEY, CDR2 SVGAGI. The CDR3 is CASGPRDTEAFF. The DNA of the CDR3 is TGTGCCAGCGGACCCCGTGACACTGAAGCTTTCTTT.

This chain links TRBV6-1 with TRBJ1-2, with 10 bases lining up with TRBD1. The trim removed 6 bases at V and 8 bases at J, leaving 6 bases unmatched. There are 13 residues in the CDR3. Germline CDR1 is MNHNS and CDR2 is SASEGT. CDR3 sequence: CASSDRGRGGYTF. DNA of the CDR3: TGTGCCAGCAGCGACAGGGGGCGGGGAGGCTACACCTTC.

V gene TRBV6-5 combines with J gene TRBJ1-1; D remains ambiguous. Trimming took off 6 bases at V and 3 bases at J, with 8 bases between the two ends. Germline V CDR1 and CDR2: MNHEY, SVGAGI. The length of the CDR3 is 12 residues. The CDR3 here is CASRSLYTEAFF. CDR3 nucleotide sequence: TGTGCCAGCAGGTCACTGTACACTGAAGCTTTCTTT.

The genes are TRBV11-1 and TRBJ2-3; tentative D call: TRBD1 (6 bases). V dropped 2 bases and J dropped 5 bases, with 20 bases sitting between them. The germline CDR1 and CDR2 sequences are SGHAT and FQDESV (reference sequence). The CDR3 contains 17 residues. This CDR3 is CASSLWSWSGDKDTQYF. The CDR3 DNA reads TGTGCCAGCAGCTTATGGTCATGGTCAGGGGATAAAGATACGCAGTATTTT.

V gene TRBV9 combines with J gene TRBJ1-1, with D uncertain. The V end lost 4 bases, the J end lost 0 bases, and 10 bases lay between the germline ends. This CDR3 spans 14 amino acids. The germline V gene has CDR1 SGDLS and CDR2 YYNGEE. In nucleotides, the CDR3 is TGTGCCAGCAGCCGTACTACAGTGAACACTGAAGCTTTCTTT. This sequence encodes CASSRTTVNTEAFF.

This rearrangement joins TRBV7-6 to TRBJ2-7; 8 bases match TRBD1. Germline V gene data show CDR1 as SGHVS and CDR2 as FNYEAQ. The V and J ends lost 6 bases and 5 bases, in that order; junction bases with no gene match: 15. The CDR3 loop spans 16 amino acids. The CDR3 here is CASSPVGQGAFNEQYF. CDR3 bases: TGTGCCAGCAGTCCCGTAGGGCAGGGGGCGTTCAACGAGCAGTACTTC.

The gene calls are TRBV4-2 and TRBJ2-1, with 9 bases aligning to TRBD2. CDR3 length: 14 amino acids. Germline trimming cut 7 bases from V and 7 bases from J; bases unmatched to any gene: 8. The V gene's germline CDR1 is LGHNA and CDR2 YNFKEQ. CDR3 residues: CASTAGGHLNEQFF. In nucleotides, the CDR3 is TGTGCCAGCACAGCGGGAGGCCACTTGAATGAGCAGTTCTTC.

CDR3 DNA sequence: TGTGCCAGCAGCTCACGGGACGGATATCAGCCCCAGCATTTT. It yields the protein CASSSRDGYQPQHF. This chain connects TRBV7-8 to TRBJ1-5, with D perhaps TRBD1 (5 bases). V was trimmed by 4 bases and J by 5 bases, leaving 12 bases between them. The CDR3 totals 14 residues. Germline-derived CDR1 and CDR2 are SGHVS and FQNEAQ.

The chain is built from TRBV10-3 and TRBJ2-1; TRBD2 agrees at 8 bases. The V gene end was trimmed by 6 bases and the J gene end by 4 bases; junction bases not matched to a gene: 8. The CDR3 has 15 amino acids. CDR1 and CDR2 from the germline V gene are ENHRY and SYGVKD. CDR3 amino acids: CAISQTSEEYNEQFF. CDR3 bases: TGTGCCATCAGCCAGACTAGCGAAGAATACAATGAGCAGTTCTTC.

This sequence joins TRBV23-1 and TRBJ1-3; D unclear. TRBV23-1 is classed as an ORF, of uncertain function. The length of the CDR3 is 10 residues. The CDR3 coding sequence is TGCGCGGATCCCTGGAACACCATATATTTT. It is translated as CADPWNTIYF.

The V and J genes are TRBV6-1 and TRBJ2-2; weak D call: TRBD1 (6 bases). The V gene lost 6 bases and the J gene lost 4 bases, with 15 bases spanning the gap. The germline V gene has CDR1 MNHNS and CDR2 SASEGT. This CDR3 is built from 15 residues. The CDR3 bases are TGTGCCAGCAGGACTACAGGGAGCCCCACCGGGGAGCTGTTTTTT. This gives the protein CASRTTGSPTGELFF.

There are a few counts of this clone. This rearrangement joins TRBV2 to TRBJ1-5; D remains unclear. V was cut by 4 bases and J by 4 bases, with 8 bases left in between. This CDR3 is built from 13 residues. Germline V gives CDR1 SNHLY, CDR2 FYNNEI. The CDR3 nucleotides read TGTGCCAGCAGTGCCCTGGAGAATCAGCCCCAGCATTTT. This sequence encodes CASSALENQPQHF.

The V and J genes are TRBV6-1 and TRBJ2-1, with D possibly matching TRBD2 (5 bases). Germline loops: CDR1 MNHNS, CDR2 SASEGT. Trimming cost V 7 bases and J 6 bases, with 13 bases left between them. There are 13 residues in the CDR3. The CDR3 spells CASTPSPFNEQFF. The CDR3 region has the DNA TGTGCCAGCACACCTAGCCCCTTCAATGAGCAGTTCTTC.

CDR3 in DNA: TGTGCCAGCTCACCCGGTTTCACCTCTGGAAACACCATATATTTT. Amino acids: CASSPGFTSGNTIYF. The V call is TRBV18, the J call TRBJ1-3; D uncertain. V gave up 3 bases and J gave up 0 bases, with 9 bases separating them. The CDR3 sequence is 15 residues long. Germline assignment: CDR1 KGHSH and CDR2 LQKENI.

This chain's CDR3 is CASSLRRGALEKLFF. CDR3 bases: TGTGCCAGCAGTTTAAGGCGGGGGGCGCTTGAAAAACTGTTTTTT. The chain couples TRBV27 to TRBJ1-4; maybe TRBD1 (6 bases). V lost 2 bases and J lost 7, with 14 bases in between. The CDR3 runs to 15 residues. Germline CDR1 is MNHEY and CDR2 is SMNVEV (reference sequence).

This chain joins TRBV6-5 and TRBJ2-1; 11 bases line up with TRBD1. CDR1 MNHEY and CDR2 SVGAGI come from the germline V gene. The CDR3 totals 16 residues. Trimming took 4 bases from V and 10 from J; bases not matched to a gene: 12. CDR3 sequence reads: CASSSKRGQGEGEQFF. The CDR3 bases are TGTGCCAGCAGTTCAAAGAGGGGACAGGGGGAAGGAGAGCAGTTCTTC.

V usage is TRBV27 and J usage is TRBJ1-2; 7 bases line up with TRBD1. CDR1 MNHEY and CDR2 SMNVEV come from the germline V gene (reference sequence). The V gene end was trimmed by 2 bases and the J gene end by 5 bases; junction bases not matched to a gene: 2. The CDR3 totals 13 residues. CDR3 nucleotide sequence: TGTGCCAGCAGTTTAGTGACAGGGTATGGCTACACCTTC. The encoded protein is CASSLVTGYGYTF.

The chain carries TRBV7-2 and TRBJ1-1; 12 bases match TRBD1. CDR3 length: 13 amino acids. Germline CDR1 and CDR2: SGHTA and FQGNSA. V gave up 4 bases and J gave up 10 bases; unmatched junction bases: 4. CDR3 sequence reads: CASSSMGQGAAFF. CDR3 coding DNA: TGTGCCAGCAGCTCCATGGGACAGGGGGCAGCTTTCTTT.

The chain couples TRBV19 to TRBJ1-2; 9 bases line up with TRBD1. V dropped 3 bases and J dropped 6; count of bases not matched to a gene: 5. Germline CDR1 and CDR2: LNHDA and SQIVND (reference sequence). The CDR3 extends over 14 amino acids. CDR3: CASSIGTGLHGYTF. DNA of the CDR3: TGTGCCAGTAGTATCGGGACAGGGTTGCATGGCTACACCTTC.